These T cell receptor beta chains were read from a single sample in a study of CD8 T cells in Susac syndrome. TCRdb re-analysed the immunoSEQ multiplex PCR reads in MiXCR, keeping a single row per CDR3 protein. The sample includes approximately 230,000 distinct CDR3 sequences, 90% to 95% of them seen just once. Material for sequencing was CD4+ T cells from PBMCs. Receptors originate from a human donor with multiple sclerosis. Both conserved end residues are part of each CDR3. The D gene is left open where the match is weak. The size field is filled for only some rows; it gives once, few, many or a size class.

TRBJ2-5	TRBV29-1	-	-	CSVERPDFPLGQYF	TGCAGCGTTGAAAGGCCGGACTTTCCGCTAGGCCAGTACTTC
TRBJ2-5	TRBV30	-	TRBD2	CAWSGGGMQETQYF	TGTGCCTGGAGTGGGGGAGGGATGCAAGAGACCCAGTACTTC
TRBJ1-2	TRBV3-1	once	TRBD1	CASSPGTGQNYGYTF	TGTGCCAGCAGCCCCGGGACAGGGCAGAACTATGGCTACACCTTC
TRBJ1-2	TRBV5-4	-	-	CASSLEDYGYTF	TGTGCCAGCAGCTTAGAGGACTATGGCTACACCTTC
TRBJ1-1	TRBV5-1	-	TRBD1	CASGTGSVAEAFF	TGCGCCAGCGGGACAGGGTCGGTGGCTGAAGCTTTCTTT
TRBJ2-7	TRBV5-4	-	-	CASSSNRPGTIYEQYF	TGTGCCAGCAGCTCCAACCGTCCCGGGACAATCTACGAGCAGTACTTC
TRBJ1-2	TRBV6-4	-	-	CASSDPRGYGYTF	TGTGCCAGCAGTGACCCTAGGGGGTATGGCTACACCTTC
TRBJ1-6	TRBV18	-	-	CASSLPYNSPLHF	TGTGCCAGCTCACTCCCCTATAATTCACCCCTCCACTTT
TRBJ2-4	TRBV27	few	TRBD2	CASSLRRGAKNIQYF	TGTGCCAGCAGTTTAAGGCGGGGGGCCAAAAACATTCAGTACTTC
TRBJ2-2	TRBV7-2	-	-	CASSLSRTVNTGELFF	TGTGCCAGCAGCTTATCCCGGACAGTTAACACCGGGGAGCTGTTTTTT
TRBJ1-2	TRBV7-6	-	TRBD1	CASSTGTVEGYTF	TGTGCCAGCAGCACTGGGACAGTGGAAGGCTACACCTTC
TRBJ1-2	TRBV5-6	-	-	CASSVDGRHGYTF	TGTGCCAGCAGCGTGGACGGGCGGCATGGCTACACCTTC
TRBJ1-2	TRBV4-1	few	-	CASSQQGIGGYTF	TGCGCCAGCAGCCAACAGGGGATTGGGGGCTACACCTTC
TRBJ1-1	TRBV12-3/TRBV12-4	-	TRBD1	CASSFGTGVTEAFF	TGTGCCAGCAGTTTTGGGACAGGGGTAACTGAAGCTTTCTTT
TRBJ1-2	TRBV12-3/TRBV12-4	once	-	CASSWGDLDGYTF	TGTGCCAGCAGTTGGGGGGACCTGGACGGCTACACCTTC
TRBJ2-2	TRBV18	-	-	CASSPLPISRTGELFF	TGTGCCAGCTCCCCCTTACCGATCTCCCGCACCGGGGAGCTGTTTTTT
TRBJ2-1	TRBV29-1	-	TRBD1	CSVETGALGEQFF	TGCAGCGTTGAGACAGGGGCCCTCGGTGAGCAGTTCTTC
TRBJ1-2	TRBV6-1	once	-	CASSEVRLGGYTF	TGTGCCAGCAGTGAAGTGCGGCTCGGGGGCTACACCTTC
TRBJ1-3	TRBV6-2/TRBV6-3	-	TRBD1	CASSSGTGWSGNTIYF	TGTGCCAGCAGCTCCGGGACAGGGTGGTCTGGAAACACCATATATTTT
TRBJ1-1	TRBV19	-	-	CASSPGTENTEAFF	TGTGCCAGTAGTCCAGGGACGGAGAACACTGAAGCTTTCTTT
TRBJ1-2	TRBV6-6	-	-	CASSYPGTSNYGYTF	TGTGCCAGCAGTTACCCCGGTACCTCTAACTATGGCTACACCTTC
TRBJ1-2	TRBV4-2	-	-	CASSQPRGLDYGYTF	TGTGCCAGCAGCCAACCTCGGGGGCTTGACTATGGCTACACCTTC
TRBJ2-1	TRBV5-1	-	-	CASSLGGIGQFF	TGCGCCAGCAGCTTAGGGGGAATTGGGCAGTTCTTC
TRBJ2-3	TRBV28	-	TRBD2	CASSSGTSTPVNTDTQYF	TGTGCCAGCAGTTCCGGGACTAGCACCCCCGTAAACACAGATACGCAGTATTTT
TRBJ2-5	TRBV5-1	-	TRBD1	CASSKAGTDGRGETQYF	TGCGCCAGCAGCAAAGCCGGGACAGACGGTAGGGGGGAGACCCAGTACTTC
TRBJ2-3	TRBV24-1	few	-	CATSDFTGSTDTQYF	TGTGCCACCAGTGATTTTACAGGCAGCACAGATACGCAGTATTTT
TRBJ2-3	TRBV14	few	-	CASSQEWQFSTDTQYF	TGTGCCAGCAGCCAAGAGTGGCAGTTCTCCACAGATACGCAGTATTTT
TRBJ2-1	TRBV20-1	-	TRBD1	CSARGQGVVLQFF	TGCAGTGCTAGAGGGCAGGGGGTTGTCTTGCAGTTCTTC
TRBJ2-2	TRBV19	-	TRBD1	CASSEQGARELFF	TGTGCCAGTAGTGAGCAGGGGGCCCGGGAGCTGTTTTTT
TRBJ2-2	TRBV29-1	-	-	CSVSPGRNTGELFF	TGCAGCGTGAGCCCGGGACGGAACACCGGGGAGCTGTTTTTT
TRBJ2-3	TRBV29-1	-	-	CSSLRADTQYF	TGCAGCTCACTACGAGCAGATACGCAGTATTTT
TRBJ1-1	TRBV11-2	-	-	CASSLVSSWGITNTEAFF	TGTGCCAGCAGCTTAGTTTCGTCCTGGGGGATAACGAACACTGAAGCTTTCTTT
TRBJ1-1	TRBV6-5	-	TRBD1	CASRQGTTEAFF	TGTGCCAGCAGACAGGGGACCACTGAAGCTTTCTTT
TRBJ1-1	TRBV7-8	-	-	CASSPRVSRNTEAFF	TGTGCCAGCAGCCCCAGGGTTAGTCGGAACACTGAAGCTTTCTTT
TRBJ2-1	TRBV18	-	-	CASSPGSESYNEQFF	TGTGCCAGCTCACCAGGGAGTGAGTCCTACAATGAGCAGTTCTTC
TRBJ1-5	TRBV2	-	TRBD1	CASSEWTGGVQPQHF	TGTGCCAGCAGCGAGTGGACAGGGGGCGTTCAGCCCCAGCATTTT
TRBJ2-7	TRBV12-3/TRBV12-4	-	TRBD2	CASSLLSGGLIVYEQYF	TGTGCCAGCAGTTTGCTCAGCGGGGGCCTGATTGTCTACGAGCAGTACTTC
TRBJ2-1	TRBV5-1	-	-	CASSFLGSDYNEQFF	TGCGCCAGCAGCTTTCTGGGGTCGGACTACAATGAGCAGTTCTTC
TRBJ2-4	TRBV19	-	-	CASSTSGGGFDIQYF	TGTGCCAGTAGTACGTCCGGGGGCGGGTTCGACATTCAGTACTTC
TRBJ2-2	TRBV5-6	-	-	CASSSLFWRDSNTGELFF	TGTGCCAGCAGTTCCCTCTTTTGGAGGGACAGTAACACCGGGGAGCTGTTTTTT
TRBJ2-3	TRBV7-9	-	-	CASSLNSVSTDTQYF	TGTGCCAGCAGCTTAAACTCCGTGAGCACAGATACGCAGTATTTT
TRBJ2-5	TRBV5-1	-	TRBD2	CASSAGGAGETQYF	TGCGCCAGCAGCGCCGGGGGGGCTGGGGAGACCCAGTACTTC
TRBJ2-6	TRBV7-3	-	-	CASSTNADSGANVLTF	TGTGCCAGCAGCACAAATGCAGACTCTGGGGCCAACGTCCTGACTTTC
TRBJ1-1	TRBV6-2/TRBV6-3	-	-	CASSSSEGFNTEAFF	TGTGCCAGCAGTTCCTCTGAAGGGTTTAACACTGAAGCTTTCTTT